This record looks at one T cell receptor (beta chain) sequence and its context. The length of the CDR3 is 14 residues. Trimming left V 3 bases short and J 4 bases short, with 13 bases between. Germline CDR1 reads SGDLS; CDR2 reads YYNGEE. This entry is derived from a study of blood T cell repertoires in COVID-19. The data were produced by immunoSEQ multiplex PCR, yet TCRdb's version contains in-frame clones alone and is incomplete. The sample consists of about 97,000 clones, around 90% of them appearing once. This clonotype originated in a man in his fifties with COVID-19, enrolled during active disease. V and J are TRBV9 and TRBJ1-1, with unresolved D. Sequences were obtained from peripheral blood. This chain's CDR3 is CASSAGVMGTEAFF. CDR3 DNA: TGTGCCAGCAGCGCAGGCGTGATGGGCACTGAAGCTTTCTTT. The variable domain in full, with the rest retrieved from reference TRBV9 and TRBJ1-1, is DSGVTQTPKHLITATGQRVTLRCSPRSGDLSVYWYQQSLDQGLQFLIQYYNGEERAKGNILERFSAQQFPDLHSELNLSSLELGDSALYFCASSAGVMGTEAFFGQGTRLTVV.